A selection of T cell receptor beta chains follows, all from one sample in a study of blood T cell repertoires in COVID-19. Assay used: immunoSEQ multiplex PCR; TCRdb lists only in-frame clones, some missing. In the table there are around 250,000 clones, nearly 90% of which are singletons. What was sequenced was peripheral blood. The receptors were gathered from a human donor in a cohort sampled during active COVID-19. Each CDR3 is given with its conserved first and last residue. The order of the fields is D gene, clone size, V gene, J gene, CDR3 protein, CDR3 DNA. D genes are given only for firm matches. Some rows mark clone size as missing; the rest say once, few, many or name a class of expanded clone.

>.|few|TRBV4-3|TRBJ1-2
CASSLEGQTNYGYTF
TGCGCCAGCAGTCTAGAAGGTCAGACGAACTATGGCTACACCTTC
>TRBD1|.|TRBV29-1|TRBJ1-1
CSVLGTATEAFF
TGCAGCGTCCTCGGGACAGCAACTGAAGCTTTCTTT
>TRBD1|.|TRBV25-1|TRBJ2-7
CASSGQGIAEQYF
TGTGCCAGCTCGGGACAGGGAATTGCCGAGCAGTACTTC
>.|.|TRBV6-2/TRBV6-3|TRBJ2-5
CASSPLGSLSLQETQYF
TGTGCCAGCAGCCCACTAGGGTCCCTTTCGTTGCAAGAGACCCAGTACTTC
>.|.|TRBV30|TRBJ2-7
CAWSGEASPYEQYF
TGTGCCTGGAGTGGCGAGGCCTCTCCCTACGAGCAGTACTTC
>.|.|TRBV6-5|TRBJ1-2
CASSYGLIYGYTF
TGTGCCAGCAGTTACGGGCTGATCTATGGCTACACCTTC
>TRBD2|.|TRBV7-9|TRBJ2-6
CASSLGLAGSGANVLTF
TGTGCCAGCAGCTTAGGCCTAGCGGGATCTGGGGCCAACGTCCTGACTTTC
>TRBD1|.|TRBV5-1|TRBJ1-2
CASSTGQGDYGYTF
TGCGCCAGCAGCACCGGACAGGGGGACTATGGCTACACCTTC
>TRBD2|.|TRBV6-6|TRBJ2-1
CASNAGGPHNEQFF
TGTGCCAGCAACGCGGGAGGGCCGCACAATGAGCAGTTCTTC
>.|.|TRBV9|TRBJ2-2
CASSVTTSRTGELFF
TGTGCCAGCAGCGTTACGACTAGTCGCACCGGGGAGCTGTTTTTT
>TRBD2|.|TRBV3-1/TRBV3-2|TRBJ2-7
CASSESGGEYEQYF
TGTGCCAGCAGCGAGAGCGGGGGGGAGTACGAGCAGTACTTC
>TRBD1|.|TRBV25-1|TRBJ1-2
CASSDTGGSYGYTF
TGTGCCAGCAGTGATACAGGGGGCAGCTATGGCTACACCTTC
>TRBD1|.|TRBV7-2|TRBJ2-7
CASSQRQGSYEQYF
TGTGCCAGCAGCCAAAGACAGGGATCCTACGAGCAGTACTTC
>TRBD2|.|TRBV6-5|TRBJ2-7
CASSYSTSGSYEQYF
TGTGCCAGCAGTTACTCGACTAGCGGGAGCTACGAGCAGTACTTC
>TRBD1|once|TRBV18|TRBJ1-3
CASSQPGQGFGNTIYF
TGTGCCAGCTCACAGCCGGGACAGGGATTTGGAAACACCATATATTTT
>TRBD2|once|TRBV5-4|TRBJ2-6
CASSLEGTISGANVLTF
TGTGCCAGCAGCTTGGAAGGGACTATCTCTGGGGCCAACGTCCTGACTTTC
>TRBD2|.|TRBV7-2|TRBJ2-2
CASSPRTSYTGELFF
TGTGCCAGCAGCCCCAGGACTAGCTACACCGGGGAGCTGTTTTTT